The source of this T cell receptor beta chain is a study of cytomegalovirus exposure and HLA in healthy donors. Primers for the PCR totalled 60 Vbeta and 13 Jbeta. Measured with immunoSEQ multiplex PCR; TCRdb has only the in-frame clones, and not every one. The profile shows roughly 120,000 clones, about 72% of them singletons. Study-level findings and limits: The study listed roughly 160 cytomegalovirus-associated TCR beta chains. The study dropped some indistinguishable V segments, TRBV6-2 and TRBV6-3 among them.

CDR1 and CDR2 from the germline V gene are LNHDA and SQIVND (reference sequence). The CDR3 loop spans 16 amino acids. V lost 5 bases and J lost 0; bases outside the gene matches: 8. A remark on this clone: As yet, its antigen is unknown.

The receptor was isolated from a man between 45 and 60 years old in good health and CMV-seropositive. Sequencing was done on a sample of PBMCs. The chain joins TRBV19 to TRBJ2-3; 7 bases map to TRBD2. The CDR3 DNA reads TGTGCCAGTAGTTTACCCCCGGGGGGAAGCACAGATACGCAGTATTTT. Amino acid sequence: CASSLPPGGSTDTQYF.